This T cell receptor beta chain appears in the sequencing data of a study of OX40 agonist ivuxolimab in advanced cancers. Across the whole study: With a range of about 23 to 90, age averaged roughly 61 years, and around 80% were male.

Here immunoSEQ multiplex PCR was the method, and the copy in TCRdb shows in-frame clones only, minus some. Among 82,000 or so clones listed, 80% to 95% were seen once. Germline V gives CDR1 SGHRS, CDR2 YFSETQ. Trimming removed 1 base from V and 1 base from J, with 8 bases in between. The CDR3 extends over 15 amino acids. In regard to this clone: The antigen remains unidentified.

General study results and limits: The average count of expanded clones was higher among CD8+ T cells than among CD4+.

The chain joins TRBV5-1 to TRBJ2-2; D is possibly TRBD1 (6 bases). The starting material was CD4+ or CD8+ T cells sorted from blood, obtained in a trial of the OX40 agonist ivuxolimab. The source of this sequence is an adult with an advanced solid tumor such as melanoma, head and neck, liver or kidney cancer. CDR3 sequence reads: CASSLTGKNTGELFF. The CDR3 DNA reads TGCGCCAGCAGCTTGACAGGGAAGAACACCGGGGAGCTGTTTTTT.